A single T cell receptor (beta chain) is shown here with its context. This clonotype was detected many times. The target of this receptor is not known. Per-base quality was not reported, and no clone a single base away is much larger than it. Amplification of TCR beta CDR3 regions was carried out from RNA transcripts. For the first round of RT-PCR on the TCR CDR3, the HTBI primer set was used together with the Qiagen OneStep RT-PCR kit. Libraries were constructed in a second round of multiplex PCR, after which size selection and purification were performed. Paired-end sequencing of the libraries was performed with 100 bp reads on an Illumina HiSeq2000. The published analysis was carried out like this. Raw data were processed with SOAPnuke, discarding reads with adapters, uncalled bases, mean Phred below 15, or no exact constant-primer or identifier match. High-quality paired reads were merged with COPE v1.2.5, and unique nucleotide sequences were defined as clonotypes. MiTCR v1.1 was used to align the clonotypes against IMGT TRBV, TRBD and TRBJ reference segments. The analysis included only V-J combinations with a frequency above 0.0001, which together covered 98% to 99.2% of the repertoires. The TCS score was defined as F50 (clonal expansion) divided by E x V (chaos), with BLOSUM62-based TCRdist calculated between CDR3 peptides within each V-J. Welch's t-statistics and random forest reduced roughly 540 V-J features to 13, which were used in a naive Bayes classifier (R e1071). TCRdb reprocessing: public reads trimmed at Q25 with fastp, clones called with MiXCR, in-frame beta chains kept. One record per CDR3 amino acid sequence lists the most common genes and DNA. The V and J calls come from TCRdb's annotation, not from the publication. This sample lists under 400,000 distinct CDR3 sequences; roughly 18% were detected once. Less than 20% of the sample is held by the ten biggest clonotypes.

In the ophthalmopathy patients, disease was moderately to severely active, with a Clinical Activity Score of 3 or more, a NOSPECS grade of 4 or more, and a duration of less than 3 months. Any patient with an uncontrolled infection, another autoimmune disease, pregnancy or lactation was excluded. Diagnoses were based on clinical symptoms, serum thyroxine and TRAb, thyroid ultrasound and orbital computed tomography. PBMCs were isolated from approximately 10 ml of fresh peripheral blood by Ficoll-Paque density gradient centrifugation. Total RNA was extracted using Trizol reagent, and RNA quality was assessed on an Agilent 2100 Bioanalyzer. The data originate from a study of T cells in Graves' hyperthyroidism and ophthalmopathy (dated by TCRdb to about 2019). Describing the broader study: Peripheral blood samples were taken at initial diagnosis, before any treatment was given. TCR V-J signatures able to tell the groups apart were searched for in a discovery cohort of 90 to 100 patients, of whom around 43 had Graves' ophthalmopathy and more than 55 had stable Graves' hyperthyroidism. Prospective prediction of ophthalmopathy was tested in an independent validation cohort consisting of 18 to 20 hyperthyroidism patients and approximately 16 patients who later progressed to ophthalmopathy. The approximately 100 discovery patients were divided at random into training and test sets in a 7:3 ratio. The study also compared thyroid tissue and blood T-cell repertoires from about 6 Graves' hyperthyroidism patients. Following sampling, methimazole starting at 30 mg daily was given to hyperthyroidism patients, and high-dose intravenous methylprednisolone was given to ophthalmopathy patients. According to the paper, TCR Vbeta CDR3 sequencing was carried out on over 130 peripheral blood samples, which came from 40 to 45 ophthalmopathy, 70 to 80 hyperthyroidism and roughly 17 progressor patients. Paper-wide results and their limitations: During validation, the model predicted progression to ophthalmopathy a median of around six months ahead of onset, with almost 71% sensitivity and about 72% specificity. Sample size was not statistically predetermined, and blinding of investigators to group allocation was not performed. Ophthalmopathy was separated from stable hyperthyroidism by a 13 V-J signature model, with just over 85% sensitivity and about 81% specificity obtained in cross-validation and 80%/75% obtained in testing. Most expanded thyroid clonotypes (frequency above 0.001) were also detected in blood, a finding suggesting that blood repertoires may reflect thyroid immune responses.

V is cut by 3 bases and J by 4 bases, and the space between the germline ends is 13 bases. The CDR3 covers 14 residues, taking in both the cysteine and the phenylalanine. This entry keeps only the CDR3 DNA: 42 bases, framed from base 1. CDR1 and CDR2, looked up from the germline V gene (reference sequence), are MNHEY and SMNVEV. This receptor was obtained from a middle-aged woman with Graves' ophthalmopathy. This chain joins TRBV27 to TRBJ2-7, with the D segment identity uncertain. The sequenced sample was blood. The sequenced DNA is TGTGCCAGCAGTTTGGACCGAGCCGGTTACGAGCAGTACTTC. This sequence encodes CASSLDRAGYEQYF.